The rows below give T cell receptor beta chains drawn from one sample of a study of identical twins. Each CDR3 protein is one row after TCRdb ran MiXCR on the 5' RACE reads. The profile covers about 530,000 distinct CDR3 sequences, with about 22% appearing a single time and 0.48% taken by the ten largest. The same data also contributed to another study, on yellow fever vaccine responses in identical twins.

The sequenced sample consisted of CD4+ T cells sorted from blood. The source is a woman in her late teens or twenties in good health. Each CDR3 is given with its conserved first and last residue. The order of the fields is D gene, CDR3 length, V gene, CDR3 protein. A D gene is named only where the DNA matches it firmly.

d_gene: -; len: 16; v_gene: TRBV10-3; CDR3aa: CAISERDTGSYNEQFF
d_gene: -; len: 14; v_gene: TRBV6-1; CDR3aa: CASRPDWGRDGYTF
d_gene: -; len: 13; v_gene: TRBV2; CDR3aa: CASRRQVQETQYF
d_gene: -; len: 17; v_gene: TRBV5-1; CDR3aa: CASSLEMRILRRDTQYF
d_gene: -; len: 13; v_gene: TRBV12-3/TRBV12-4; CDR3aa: CASSFITLNEQFF
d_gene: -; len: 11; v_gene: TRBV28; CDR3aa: CASGYRVEQFF
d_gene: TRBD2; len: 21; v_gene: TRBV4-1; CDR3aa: CASSQVSGTSGRKLAKNIQYF
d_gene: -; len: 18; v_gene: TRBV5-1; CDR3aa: CASSLAQGLGGISYEQYF
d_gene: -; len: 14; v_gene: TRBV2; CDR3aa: CASSEGGGGTEAFF
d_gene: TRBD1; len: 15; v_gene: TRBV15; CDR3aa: CATSRDRTGRGTQYF